The clone carrying this TCR beta chain has ten or more counts. Antigen unknown. A J-beta primer mix and a sample-barcoded 5' primer were used in a second PCR of roughly 7 to 12 cycles. TCRdb ran MiXCR on the 5' RACE reads and lists one entry per CDR3 protein. The table records roughly 800,000 distinct CDR3 sequences, about three fifths of them present only once. The data were taken from a study of blood T cells in healthy people across ages. This CDR3 region has 11 residues. CDR1 is SQVTM, CDR2 ANQGSEA, per germline. Trimming cost V 5 bases and J 9 bases, with 11 bases left between them. Study-wide results and caveats: No one knew whether donors had CMV, which possibly confounded expanded clonotype changes. Naive CD4+ cells and diversity were both higher in long-lived donors than in aged donors. Estimates of total diversity, which came from one million sequenced T cells, were considered to be underestimates.

This clonotype was obtained from a man younger than 40 in good health. The specimen was blood. The chain is built from TRBV29-1 and TRBJ2-1; D not certain. CDR3 region: CSVRTLPEQFF. The DNA for the CDR3 is TGCAGCGTTCGTACTTTGCCTGAGCAGTTCTTC.